The source of this T cell receptor beta chain is a study of blood T cell repertoires in COVID-19 (dated by TCRdb to the early 2020s). As for the study more broadly: Samples covering the acute and convalescent phases of COVID-19 were provided by collaborators in the United States, Italy and Spain. The repertoires were released in a freely available public database intended as a resource for research on the immune response to SARS-CoV-2. Deeply sampled blood TCRbeta repertoires from subjects exposed to, actively infected with, or recovered from COVID-19 were included in the dataset. Where HLA class I and class II types were available, the types were taken from metadata supplied by the sample provider, not from assay-based typing. Nearly every sample came with metadata listing a de-identified subject ID, COVID-19 status, age in years and sex. The prospective study material was composed of cDNA or gDNA derived from T cells, B-cell-depleted T cells, or PBMCs. Samples came from the ongoing ImmuneRACE study (first 160 participants) plus 1,254 subjects from 6 global collaborators.

TCRbeta CDR3 regions were amplified from genomic DNA by means of the immunoSEQ Assay, a bias-controlled multiplex PCR. The source study handled its data this way. Nucleated cell counts per sample were estimated from amplification of reference gene primers within the assay. To quantify the absolute abundance of each unique TCRbeta CDR3 rearrangement, sequence reads were collapsed and filtered. For each sample, productive Simpson clonality was calculated by taking the square root of Simpson's diversity index across productive rearrangements. Entries here come from immuneACCESS through TCRdb and include only in-frame sequences with V and J called. Some clones fail to appear in such tables; in the studies checked, an unresolved V gene covers under half of the shortfall, and the cause of the remainder is unknown. That table gives V, J and clone size, and the DNA gave D and trimming. The sample table contains more than 200,000 clones; only one count was recorded for 89% of them. The top ten clones comprise approximately 4.3% of the sample.

Broader findings and caveats from the paper: Clinical and demographic metadata were provided uncurated, with the amount varying by source and participant.

As to this clone: Its antigen remains undetermined. Base qualities are missing; no much larger clone stands one base away.

Participants in the prospective study were enrolled through a virtual design, were aged roughly 18 to 90 years, and lived in roughly 26 United States geographic areas. To assign participants to cohorts, the prospective study relied on clinical history that participants themselves reported in a screening survey and a study questionnaire. In the prospective study, mobile phlebotomists collected whole blood, serum and a nasopharyngeal or oropharyngeal swab from each participant. Participants in the prospective study had the option to provide additional blood draws and questionnaires over an approximately 2-month period. Before DNA extraction, blood samples from the prospective study were shipped at room temperature or frozen. Trimming takes 3 bases from V and 1 base from J, and the germline ends sit 13 bases apart. Spanning cysteine to phenylalanine, the CDR3 consists of 17 amino acids. Only the CDR3 portion is preserved as DNA: 51 bases, with reading frame beginning at the first base. Looking up the germline V gene yields CDR1 SNHLY and CDR2 FYNNEI.

This receptor was obtained from a woman in her thirties with acute COVID-19. The sequenced sample was PBMCs or T cells enriched from blood (not recorded which). This chain joins TRBV2 to TRBJ2-6; TRBD1 might be the D gene, on 5 matching bases. The CDR3 protein: CASSEGPLVSGANVLTF. The sequence in DNA is TGTGCCAGCAGTGAGGGGCCCCTTGTTTCTGGGGCCAACGTCCTGACTTTC.